This T cell receptor beta chain was captured in a study of cytotoxic CD8 clonotypes in ibrutinib-treated CLL. Study-wide context: Partial responses numbered about 24 and complete responses 2; after a median about 6 years, about 15 stayed remitted and about 12 progressed. Findings of the study overall: Rare overall, public clonotypes shrank or held steady under therapy.

Clones were read by immunoSEQ multiplex PCR, and TCRdb kept only the in-frame ones, dropping some. The repertoire holds 150,000 to 200,000 clones, with about 88% as singletons. This clone occurred once. Its antigen is undetermined. Germline CDR1 MDHEN, CDR2 SYDVKM. The CDR3 runs 14 residues. Between the trimmed V and J ends, which lost 7 bases and 0 bases, there was a span of 10 bases. The receptor comes from a human donor with chronic lymphocytic leukemia. This chain connects TRBV28 to TRBJ1-3, with D uncertain. Sequenced material: PBMCs, taken at disease progression, from a patient treated with ibrutinib. In DNA form, the CDR3 reads TGTGCCAGCACCAGACCGAACTCTGGAAACACCATATATTTT. The encoded protein is CASTRPNSGNTIYF.